This T cell receptor beta chain was sequenced in a study of T cell changes during pregnancy in multiple sclerosis. The method was immunoSEQ multiplex PCR; TCRdb's version includes in-frame clones alone and lacks a portion of them. The sample includes about 68,000 clones, about 90% of them seen just once. Looked up from germline, CDR1 is KGHSH and CDR2 is LQKENI. This CDR3 contains 16 residues. Trimming took off 3 bases at V and 2 bases at J, with 15 bases between the two ends. This clonotype originated in a female donor with multiple sclerosis, enrolled in a pregnancy study. The starting material was peripheral blood, obtained in the second trimester of pregnancy. The rearrangement joins TRBV18 to TRBJ2-3; D perhaps matches TRBD1 (6 bases). In DNA, the CDR3 is TGTGCCAGCTCACCCTTACACGGACAGTACACAGATACGCAGTATTTT. Its protein product is CASSPLHGQYTDTQYF.